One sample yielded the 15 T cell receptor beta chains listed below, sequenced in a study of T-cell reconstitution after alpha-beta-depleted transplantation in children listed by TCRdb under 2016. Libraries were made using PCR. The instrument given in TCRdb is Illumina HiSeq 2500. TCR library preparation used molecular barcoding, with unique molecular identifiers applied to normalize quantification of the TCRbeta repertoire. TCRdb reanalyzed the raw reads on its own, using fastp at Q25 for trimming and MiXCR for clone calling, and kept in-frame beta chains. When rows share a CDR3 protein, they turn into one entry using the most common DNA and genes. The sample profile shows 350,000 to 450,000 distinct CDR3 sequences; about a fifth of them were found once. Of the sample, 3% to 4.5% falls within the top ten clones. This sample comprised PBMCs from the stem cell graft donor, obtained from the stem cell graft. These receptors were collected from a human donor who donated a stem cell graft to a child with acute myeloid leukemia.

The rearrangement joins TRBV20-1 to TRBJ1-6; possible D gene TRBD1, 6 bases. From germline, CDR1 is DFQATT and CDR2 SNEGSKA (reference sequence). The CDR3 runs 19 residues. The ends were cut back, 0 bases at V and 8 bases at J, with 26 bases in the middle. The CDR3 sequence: CSARDGALQGPAGDSPLHF. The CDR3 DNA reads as TGCAGTGCTAGAGATGGGGCCCTACAGGGCCCGGCCGGGGATTCACCCCTCCACTTT.

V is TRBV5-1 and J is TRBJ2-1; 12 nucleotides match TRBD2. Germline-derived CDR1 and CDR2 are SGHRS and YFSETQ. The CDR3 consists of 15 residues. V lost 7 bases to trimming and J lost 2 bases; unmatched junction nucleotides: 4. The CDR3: CASELAGGPYNEQFF. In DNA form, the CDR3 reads TGCGCCAGCGAACTAGCGGGAGGCCCCTACAATGAGCAGTTCTTC.

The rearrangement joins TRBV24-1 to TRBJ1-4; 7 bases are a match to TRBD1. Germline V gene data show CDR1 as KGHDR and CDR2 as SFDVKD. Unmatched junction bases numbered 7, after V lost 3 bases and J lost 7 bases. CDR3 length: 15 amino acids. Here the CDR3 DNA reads TGTGCCACCAGTGATCCGAAACAGGGGTCTGAAAAACTGTTTTTT. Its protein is CATSDPKQGSEKLFF.

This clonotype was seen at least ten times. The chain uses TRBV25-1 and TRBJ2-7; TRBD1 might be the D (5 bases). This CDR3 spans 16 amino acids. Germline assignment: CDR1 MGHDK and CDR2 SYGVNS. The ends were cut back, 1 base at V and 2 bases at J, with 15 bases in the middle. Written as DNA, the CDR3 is TGTGCCAGCAGTGAATTCTCTACAGGCTCTACCTACGAGCAGTACTTC. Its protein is CASSEFSTGSTYEQYF.

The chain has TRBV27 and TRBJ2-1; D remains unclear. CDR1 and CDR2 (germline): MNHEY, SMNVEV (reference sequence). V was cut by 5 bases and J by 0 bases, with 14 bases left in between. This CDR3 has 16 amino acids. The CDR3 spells CASSPEIGTSYNEQFF. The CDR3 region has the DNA TGTGCCAGCAGTCCAGAAATCGGAACCTCCTACAATGAGCAGTTCTTC.

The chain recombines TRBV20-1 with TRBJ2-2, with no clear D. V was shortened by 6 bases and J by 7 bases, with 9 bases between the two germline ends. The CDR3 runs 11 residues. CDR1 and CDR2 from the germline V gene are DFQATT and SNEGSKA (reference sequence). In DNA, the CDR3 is TGCAGTGCGAATCTCAACGGGGAGCTGTTTTTT. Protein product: CSANLNGELFF.

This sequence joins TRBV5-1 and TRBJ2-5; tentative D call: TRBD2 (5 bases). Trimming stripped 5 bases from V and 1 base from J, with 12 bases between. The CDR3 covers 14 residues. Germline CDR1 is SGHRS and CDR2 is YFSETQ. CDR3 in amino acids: CASSERRSQETQYF. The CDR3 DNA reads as TGCGCCAGCAGTGAGCGGAGGTCCCAAGAGACCCAGTACTTC.

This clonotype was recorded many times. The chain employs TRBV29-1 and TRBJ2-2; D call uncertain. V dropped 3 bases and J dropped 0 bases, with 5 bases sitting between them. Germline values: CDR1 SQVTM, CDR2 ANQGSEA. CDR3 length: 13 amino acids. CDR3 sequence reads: CSVELANTGELFF. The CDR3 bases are TGCAGCGTTGAGTTGGCGAACACCGGGGAGCTGTTTTTT.

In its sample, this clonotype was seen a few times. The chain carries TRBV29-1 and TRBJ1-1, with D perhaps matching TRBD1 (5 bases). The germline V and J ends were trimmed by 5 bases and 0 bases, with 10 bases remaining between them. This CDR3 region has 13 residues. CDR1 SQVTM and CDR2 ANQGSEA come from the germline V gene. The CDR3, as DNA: TGCAGCGTTCAGGGACTAATGAACACTGAAGCTTTCTTT. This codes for CSVQGLMNTEAFF.

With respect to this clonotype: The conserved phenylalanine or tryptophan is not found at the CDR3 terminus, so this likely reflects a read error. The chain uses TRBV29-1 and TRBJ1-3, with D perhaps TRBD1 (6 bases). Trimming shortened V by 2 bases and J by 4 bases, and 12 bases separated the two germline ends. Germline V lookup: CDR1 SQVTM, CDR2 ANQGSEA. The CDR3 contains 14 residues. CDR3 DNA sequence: TGCAGCGTTGAATGCAGGGGTGAAGGAAACACCATATATTAT. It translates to CSVECRGEGNTIYY.

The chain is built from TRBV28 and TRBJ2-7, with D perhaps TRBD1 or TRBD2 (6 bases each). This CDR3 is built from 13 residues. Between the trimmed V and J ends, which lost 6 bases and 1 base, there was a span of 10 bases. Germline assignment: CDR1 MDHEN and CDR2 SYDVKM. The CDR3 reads CASRGGGSYEQYF. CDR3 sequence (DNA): TGTGCCAGCAGGGGGGGCGGGTCCTACGAGCAGTACTTC.

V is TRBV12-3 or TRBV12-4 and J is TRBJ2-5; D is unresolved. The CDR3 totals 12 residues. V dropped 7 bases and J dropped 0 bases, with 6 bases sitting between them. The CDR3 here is CASTRNQETQYF. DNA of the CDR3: TGTGCCAGCACCCGAAACCAAGAGACCCAGTACTTC.

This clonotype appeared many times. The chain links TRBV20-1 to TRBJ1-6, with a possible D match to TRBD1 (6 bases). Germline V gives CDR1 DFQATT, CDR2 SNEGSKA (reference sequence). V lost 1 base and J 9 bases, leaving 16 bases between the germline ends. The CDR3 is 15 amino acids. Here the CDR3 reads CSARGQGNRVSPLHF. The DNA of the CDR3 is TGCAGTGCTAGAGGGCAGGGGAATCGGGTTTCACCCCTCCACTTT.

DNA of the CDR3: TGCAGCGCAACATTAACCCGGGGACAGGAAAATCTCATGAACACTGAAGCTTTCTTT. Residues: CSATLTRGQENLMNTEAFF. This chain links TRBV29-1 with TRBJ1-1, with 8 bases matching TRBD1. Per germline, CDR1 SQVTM and CDR2 ANQGSEA. The ends lost 7 bases at V and 0 bases at J; junction bases unmatched: 22. CDR3 size: 19 residues.

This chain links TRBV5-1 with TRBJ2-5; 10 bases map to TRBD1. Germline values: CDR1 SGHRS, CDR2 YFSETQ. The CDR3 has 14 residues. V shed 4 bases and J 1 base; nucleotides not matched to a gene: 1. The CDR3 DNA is TGCGCCAGCAGCGGACAGGGGGTCCAAGAGACCCAGTACTTC. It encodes CASSGQGVQETQYF.